This T cell receptor (beta chain) emerged from a study of breast tumors, draining lymph nodes, adjacent tissues. Findings and caveats of the study: Luminal-like breast cancer showed significantly greater tumor-nontumor repertoire similarity than basal-like breast cancer did.

This clonotype was observed many times. As yet, its antigen is unknown. In TCRdb, the multiplex PCR reads were re-called with MiXCR into one record per CDR3 protein. The sample has fewer than 300,000 distinct CDR3 sequences, about 30% seen once. The J segment lost 1 base and the V segment lost 0 bases, leaving 13 bases of the junction unmatched. The CDR3 length is 20 residues. In germline, CDR1 is DFQATT, CDR2 SNEGSKA (reference sequence). Samples came from axillary lymph nodes draining the breast cancer. Specimen: axillary lymph node tissue. The origin of this receptor is a female donor with breast cancer. Some clones in this sample may be carry-over from other donors' samples. This chain uses TRBV20-1 with TRBJ2-1; 12 positions match TRBD2. For the CDR3, the DNA is TGCAGTGCTAGAGATCGGTTCCGACTAGCGGGAGATGAGTCCTACAATGAGCAGTTCTTC. Translation: CSARDRFRLAGDESYNEQFF.